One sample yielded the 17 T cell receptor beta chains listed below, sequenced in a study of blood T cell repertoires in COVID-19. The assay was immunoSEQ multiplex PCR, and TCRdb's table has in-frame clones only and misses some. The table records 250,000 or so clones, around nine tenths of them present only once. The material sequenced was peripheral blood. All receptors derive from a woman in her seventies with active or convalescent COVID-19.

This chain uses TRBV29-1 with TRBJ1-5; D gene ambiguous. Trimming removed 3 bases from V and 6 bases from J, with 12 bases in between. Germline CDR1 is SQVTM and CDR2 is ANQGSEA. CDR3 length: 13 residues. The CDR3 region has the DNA TGCAGCGTTGAGTCGGTCGGTGGTCAGCCCCAGCATTTT. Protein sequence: CSVESVGGQPQHF. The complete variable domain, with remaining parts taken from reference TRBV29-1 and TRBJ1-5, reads SAVISQKPSRDICQRGTSLTIQCQVDSQVTMMFWYRQQPGQSLTLIATANQGSEATYESGFVIDKFPISRPNLTFSTLTVSNMSPEDSSIYLCSVESVGGQPQHFGDGTRLSIL.

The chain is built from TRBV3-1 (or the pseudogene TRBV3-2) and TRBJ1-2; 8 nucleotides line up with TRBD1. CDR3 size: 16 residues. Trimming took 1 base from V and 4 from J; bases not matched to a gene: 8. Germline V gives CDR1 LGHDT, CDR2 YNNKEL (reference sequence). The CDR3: CASSQAGTGWAYGYTF. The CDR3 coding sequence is TGTGCCAGCAGCCAAGCGGGGACAGGTTGGGCCTATGGCTACACCTTC.

The CDR3 region is CASSLEWARSYNEQFF. CDR3 coding DNA: TGTGCCAGCAGCTTAGAGTGGGCCCGCTCCTACAATGAGCAGTTCTTC. The chain employs TRBV7-2 and TRBJ2-1; unclear D gene. Germline loops: CDR1 SGHTA, CDR2 FQGNSA. The V and J ends lost 1 base and 0 bases respectively, with 10 bases between them. This CDR3 is 16 amino acids long.

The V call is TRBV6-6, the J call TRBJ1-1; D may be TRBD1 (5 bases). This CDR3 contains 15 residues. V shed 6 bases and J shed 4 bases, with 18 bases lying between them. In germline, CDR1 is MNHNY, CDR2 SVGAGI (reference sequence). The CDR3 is CASSHRGSGATEAFF. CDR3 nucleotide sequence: TGTGCCAGCAGCCACCGAGGTTCTGGGGCCACTGAAGCTTTCTTT.

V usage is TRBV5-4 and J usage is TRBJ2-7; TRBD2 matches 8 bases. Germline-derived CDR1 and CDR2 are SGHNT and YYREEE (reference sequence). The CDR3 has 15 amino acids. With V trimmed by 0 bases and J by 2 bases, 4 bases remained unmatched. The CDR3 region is CASSLAGGGTYEQYF. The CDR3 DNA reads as TGTGCCAGCAGCTTGGCGGGCGGGGGGACCTACGAGCAGTACTTC.

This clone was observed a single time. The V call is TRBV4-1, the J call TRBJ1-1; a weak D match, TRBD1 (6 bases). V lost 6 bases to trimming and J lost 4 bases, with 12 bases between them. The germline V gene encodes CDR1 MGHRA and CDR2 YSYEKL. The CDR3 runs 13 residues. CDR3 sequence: CASSQGRATEAFF. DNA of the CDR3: TGCGCCAGCAGTCAGGGGCGGGCCACTGAAGCTTTCTTT.

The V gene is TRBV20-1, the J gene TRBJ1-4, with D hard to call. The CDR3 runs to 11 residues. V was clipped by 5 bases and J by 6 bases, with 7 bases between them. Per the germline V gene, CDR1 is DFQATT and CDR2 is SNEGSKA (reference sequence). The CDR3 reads CSAERDEKLFF. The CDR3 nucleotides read TGCAGTGCTGAACGAGATGAAAAACTGTTTTTT.

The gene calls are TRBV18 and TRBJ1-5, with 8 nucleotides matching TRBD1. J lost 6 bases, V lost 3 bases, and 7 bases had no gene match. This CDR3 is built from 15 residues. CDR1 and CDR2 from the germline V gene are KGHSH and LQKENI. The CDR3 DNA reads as TGTGCCAGCTCACCCCAAGGAACAGGGGGTCAGCCCCAGCATTTT. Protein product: CASSPQGTGGQPQHF.

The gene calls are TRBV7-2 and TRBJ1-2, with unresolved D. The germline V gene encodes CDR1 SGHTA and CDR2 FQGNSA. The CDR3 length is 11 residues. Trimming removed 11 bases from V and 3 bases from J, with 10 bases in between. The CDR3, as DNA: TGTGCCGGCGGGGATTACTATGGCTACACCTTC. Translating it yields CAGGDYYGYTF. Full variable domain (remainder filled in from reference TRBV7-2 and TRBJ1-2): GAGVSQSPSNKVTEKGKDVELRCDPISGHTALYWYRQSLGQGLEFLIYFQGNSAPDKSGLPSDRFSAERTGGSVSTLTIQRTQQEDSAVYLCAGGDYYGYTFGSGTRLTVV.

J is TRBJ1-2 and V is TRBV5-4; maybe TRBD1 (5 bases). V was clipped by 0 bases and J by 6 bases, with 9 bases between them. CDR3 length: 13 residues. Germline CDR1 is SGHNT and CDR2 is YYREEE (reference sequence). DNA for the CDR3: TGTGCCAGCAGCTTGGTAGCAGGGAATGGCTACACCTTC. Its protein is CASSLVAGNGYTF.

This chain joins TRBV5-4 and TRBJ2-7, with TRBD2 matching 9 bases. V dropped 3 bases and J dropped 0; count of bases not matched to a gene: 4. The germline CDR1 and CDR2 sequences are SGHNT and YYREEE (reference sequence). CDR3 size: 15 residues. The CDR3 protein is CASSYSGGSSYEQYF. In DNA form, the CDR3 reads TGTGCCAGCAGCTACAGCGGGGGGAGCTCCTACGAGCAGTACTTC.

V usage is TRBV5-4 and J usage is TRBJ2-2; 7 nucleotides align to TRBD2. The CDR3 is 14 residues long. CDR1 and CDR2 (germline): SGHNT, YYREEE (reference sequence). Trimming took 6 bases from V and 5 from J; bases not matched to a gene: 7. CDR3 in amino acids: CASTKGLPTGELFF. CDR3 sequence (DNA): TGTGCCAGCACCAAGGGACTACCGACCGGGGAGCTGTTTTTT.

As DNA, the CDR3 is TGTGCCAGCAGCTCGGACAGGGGGCGTCTAATATATTTT. Translation: CASSSDRGRLIYF. V gene TRBV7-2 combines with J gene TRBJ1-3; 11 bases align to TRBD1. Trimming removed 4 bases from V and 13 bases from J; junction bases left unmatched: 6. CDR1 and CDR2 (germline): SGHTA, FQGNSA. This CDR3 is built from 13 residues.

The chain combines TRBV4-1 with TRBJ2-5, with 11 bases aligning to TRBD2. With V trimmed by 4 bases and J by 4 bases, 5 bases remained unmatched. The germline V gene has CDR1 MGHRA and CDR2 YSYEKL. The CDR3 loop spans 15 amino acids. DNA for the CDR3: TGCGCCAGCAGCCTTAGCGGGACTAGCGGAGAGACCCAGTACTTC. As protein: CASSLSGTSGETQYF.

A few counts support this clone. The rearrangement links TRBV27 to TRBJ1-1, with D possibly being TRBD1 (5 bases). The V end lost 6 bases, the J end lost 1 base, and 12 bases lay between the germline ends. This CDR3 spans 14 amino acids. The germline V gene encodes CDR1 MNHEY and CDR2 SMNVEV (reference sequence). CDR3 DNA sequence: TGTGCCAGCAGCCCCCGAACAGGGAACACTGAAGCTTTCTTT. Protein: CASSPRTGNTEAFF.

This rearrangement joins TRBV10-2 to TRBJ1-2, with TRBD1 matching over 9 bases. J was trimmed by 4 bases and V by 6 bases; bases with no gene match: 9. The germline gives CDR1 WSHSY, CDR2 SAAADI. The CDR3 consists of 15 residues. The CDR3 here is CASSRDRVLLYGYTF. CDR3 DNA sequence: TGCGCCAGCAGCCGGGACAGGGTACTTCTCTATGGCTACACCTTC.

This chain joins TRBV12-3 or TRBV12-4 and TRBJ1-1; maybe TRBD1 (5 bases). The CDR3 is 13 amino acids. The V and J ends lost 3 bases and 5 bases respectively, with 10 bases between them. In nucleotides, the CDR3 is TGTGCCAGCAGTTTGGGGGGGTGGACTGAAGCTTTCTTT. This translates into CASSLGGWTEAFF.